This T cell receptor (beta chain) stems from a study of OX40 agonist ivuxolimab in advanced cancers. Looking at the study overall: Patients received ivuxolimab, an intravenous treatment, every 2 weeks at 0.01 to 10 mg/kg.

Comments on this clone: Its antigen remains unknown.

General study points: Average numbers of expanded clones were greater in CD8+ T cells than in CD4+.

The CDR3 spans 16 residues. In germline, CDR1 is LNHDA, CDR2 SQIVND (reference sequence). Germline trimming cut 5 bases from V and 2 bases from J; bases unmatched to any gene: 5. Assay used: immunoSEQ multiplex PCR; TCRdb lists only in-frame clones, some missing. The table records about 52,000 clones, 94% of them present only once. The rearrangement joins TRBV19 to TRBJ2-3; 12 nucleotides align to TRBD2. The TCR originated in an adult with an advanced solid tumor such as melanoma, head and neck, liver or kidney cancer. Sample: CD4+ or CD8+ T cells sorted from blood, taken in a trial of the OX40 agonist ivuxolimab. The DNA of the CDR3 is TGTGCCAGTAGTGGACGGACTAGCGGGAACACAGATACGCAGTATTTT. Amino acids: CASSGRTSGNTDTQYF.